This TCR beta chain was documented in a study of blood T cell repertoires in COVID-19. At the level of the study: Researchers got acute and convalescent COVID-19 samples from the United States, Italy and Spain. T cells, B-cell-depleted T cells, or PBMCs supplied cDNA or gDNA.

As processed by the authors: For nucleated cells, counts were estimated from reference gene primer amplification. The data were produced by immunoSEQ multiplex PCR, yet TCRdb's version contains in-frame clones alone and is incomplete. V, J and clone size are taken as reported in that table, and D and trimming were inferred from the DNA itself. Of approximately 30,000 clones in the sample, less than 95% are singletons; the top ten hold over 0.95%. Trimming shortened V by 5 bases and J by 5 bases, and 25 bases separated the two germline ends. The CDR3 has 17 amino acids. The germline gives CDR1 SGDLS, CDR2 YYNGEE.

The sequenced sample was peripheral blood. J is TRBJ2-5 and V is TRBV9; TRBD2 might be the D (5 bases). This clonotype was sampled from a man between 65 and 80 years old with active or convalescent COVID-19. CDR3: CASSRQPFYSRGETQYF. In DNA form, the CDR3 reads TGTGCCAGCAGTAGACAACCCTTCTACTCGCGAGGGGAGACCCAGTACTTC.